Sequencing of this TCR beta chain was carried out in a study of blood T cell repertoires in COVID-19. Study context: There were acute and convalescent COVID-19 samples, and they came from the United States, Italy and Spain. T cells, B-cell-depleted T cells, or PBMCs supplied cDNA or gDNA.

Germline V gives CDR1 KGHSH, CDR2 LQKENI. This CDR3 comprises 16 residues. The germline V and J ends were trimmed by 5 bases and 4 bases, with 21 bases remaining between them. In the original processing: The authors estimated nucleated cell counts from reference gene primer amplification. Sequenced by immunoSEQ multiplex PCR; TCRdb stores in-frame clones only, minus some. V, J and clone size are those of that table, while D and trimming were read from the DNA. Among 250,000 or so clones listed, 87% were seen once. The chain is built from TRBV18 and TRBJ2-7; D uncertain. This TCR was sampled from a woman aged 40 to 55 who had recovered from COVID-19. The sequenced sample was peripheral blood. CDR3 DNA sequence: TGTGCCAGCTCATCGCGGAAATTTTCCGAAATTTACGAGCAGTACTTC. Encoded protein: CASSSRKFSEIYEQYF.